The subject of this entry is one T cell receptor (beta chain). The antigen is undetermined. This entry is derived from a study of T cell repertoires in cytomegalovirus infection. Study overall: It was the public TCR beta signatures that indicated both CMV infection and matching HLA type.

V lost 6 bases and J lost 4, with 16 bases in between. This CDR3 has 15 residues. The V gene's germline CDR1 is SEHNR and CDR2 FQNEAQ (reference sequence). Via MiXCR, TCRdb re-called the reads, giving one row per CDR3 protein. The sample holds 750,000 to 900,000 distinct CDR3 sequences, 25% to 30% seen once. Findings and limits, study-wide: HLA-C-restricted TCR beta clonotypes specific for CMV led the ex vivo response. Accumulated public TCR beta family frequency recognized individuals carrying CMV together with the relevant HLA.

The sequencing here drew on cultured CD8+ T cells from PBMCs, taken from culture after CMV antigen stimulation. The sequence derives from a human donor in good health (CMV status not recorded). Some clones in this sample may be carry-over from other donors' samples. The chain recombines TRBV7-9 with TRBJ1-3; D is ambiguous. The CDR3: CASSKTLRAGNTIYF. CDR3 sequence (DNA): TGTGCCAGCAGTAAGACTCTTAGAGCGGGAAACACCATATATTTT.